The 29 T cell receptor beta chains presented below share a single source sample, sequenced in a study of Ad26.COV2.S vaccination and SARS-CoV-2 variants. Generated by immunoSEQ multiplex PCR, the TCRdb table keeps only in-frame clones and is missing some. The sample carries 200,000 to 250,000 clones, around 87% recorded once. Noted treatment: roughly 20 received Ad26.COV2.S at low or high dose, single or two shots; about five received placebo; per-sample allocation not given. It was on day 63 after the first vaccine or placebo injection that samples were taken. Sequencing used peripheral blood, obtained in a trial of Ad26.COV2.S vaccine versus placebo. These receptors all come from a person between 18 and 59 years old who received the Ad26.COV2.S COVID-19 vaccine or a placebo.

In this sample, this clone turned up once. V and J are TRBV27 and TRBJ1-5; D gene uncertain. The CDR3 is 15 residues long. The germline V and J ends were trimmed by 2 bases and 9 bases, with 17 bases remaining between them. The germline V gene has CDR1 MNHEY and CDR2 SMNVEV (reference sequence). CDR3 in DNA: TGTGCCAGCAGTTTAGGGCAGTCAGCAATCTGGCCCCAGCATTTT. Translation gives CASSLGQSAIWPQHF.

The rearrangement uses TRBV5-1 and TRBJ1-5, with D tentatively TRBD1 (5 bases). The CDR3 consists of 15 residues. Germline V CDR1 and CDR2: SGHRS, YFSETQ. V lost 1 base, J lost 6 bases, and 14 bases lay in between. The CDR3 region is CASSLSGGEAQPQHF. The CDR3 DNA is TGCGCCAGCAGCTTGTCTGGGGGTGAGGCTCAGCCCCAGCATTTT.

J is TRBJ2-3 and V is TRBV2; the D gene is possibly TRBD2 (7 bases). The length of the CDR3 is 15 residues. Deletions cut 3 bases from V and 9 bases from J, with 19 bases between. CDR1 and CDR2 (germline): SNHLY, FYNNEI. CDR3 nucleotide sequence: TGTGCCAGCAGTGATGGGAGGGGGTTTTCAGGAACGCAGTATTTT. Translated: CASSDGRGFSGTQYF.

This rearrangement joins TRBV3-1 (or the pseudogene TRBV3-2) to TRBJ2-1, with 13 bases lining up with TRBD2. V lost 4 bases, J lost 7 bases, and 7 bases stayed unmatched. Germline CDR1 reads LGHDT; CDR2 reads YNNKEL (reference sequence). The CDR3 covers 16 residues. In nucleotides, the CDR3 is TGTGCCAGCAGCCTTACGCCGGGACTAGCGGGGAATGAGCAGTTCTTC. Its translation: CASSLTPGLAGNEQFF.

The chain combines TRBV7-2 with TRBJ1-2; D is uncertain. The CDR3 contains 13 residues. V lost 5 bases to trimming and J lost 1 base, with 8 bases between them. The germline CDR1 and CDR2 sequences are SGHTA and FQGNSA. CDR3 nucleotides: TGTGCCAGCAGCGAGACCGTTAACTATGGCTACACCTTC. It specifies CASSETVNYGYTF.

The chain joins TRBV20-1 to TRBJ2-7; D ambiguous. CDR3 length: 11 residues. The ends were cut back, 3 bases at V and 3 bases at J, with 6 bases in the middle. Germline V gene data show CDR1 as DFQATT and CDR2 as SNEGSKA (reference sequence). Written as DNA, the CDR3 is TGCAGTGCTAGTTTCCTCTACGAGCAGTACTTC. As protein: CSASFLYEQYF.

The chain recombines TRBV18 with TRBJ2-3, with 10 bases identical to TRBD2. CDR3 size: 16 residues. Germline loops: CDR1 KGHSH, CDR2 LQKENI. The J segment lost 6 bases and the V segment lost 0 bases, leaving 6 bases of the junction unmatched. In DNA form, the CDR3 reads TGTGCCAGCTCACCACCTTTGCCTAGCGGGGGTGATACGCAGTATTTT. Its protein product is CASSPPLPSGGDTQYF.

This clone was seen a handful of times. The CDR3 protein is CASSSDTNTEAFF. CDR3 in DNA: TGTGCCAGCAGCTCCGACACGAACACTGAAGCTTTCTTT. This sequence joins TRBV7-3 and TRBJ1-1, with D hard to call. In germline, CDR1 is SGHTA, CDR2 FQGTGA. Deletions cut 4 bases from V and 1 base from J, with 7 bases between. This CDR3 is 13 amino acids long.

The V gene is TRBV7-6, the J gene TRBJ2-1; D unclear. CDR1 and CDR2 (germline): SGHVS, FNYEAQ. V was clipped by 0 bases and J by 10 bases, with 16 bases between them. This CDR3 is 15 amino acids long. CDR3 in DNA: TGTGCCAGCAGCTTAGCCGGTACCTACAATGGGGAGCAGTTCTTC. It translates to CASSLAGTYNGEQFF.

A few counts support this clone. The chain carries TRBV9 and TRBJ2-7; no clear D. The CDR3 has 13 residues. Trimming left V 2 bases short and J 0 bases short, with 6 bases between. CDR1 is SGDLS, CDR2 YYNGEE, per germline. Here the CDR3 reads CASSVAVSYEQYF. In DNA, the CDR3 is TGTGCCAGCAGCGTGGCAGTCTCCTACGAGCAGTACTTC. Looking up the rest from reference TRBV9 and TRBJ2-7 gives the full variable domain: DSGVTQTPKHLITATGQRVTLRCSPRSGDLSVYWYQQSLDQGLQFLIQYYNGEERAKGNILERFSAQQFPDLHSELNLSSLELGDSALYFCASSVAVSYEQYFGPGTRLTVT.

This chain connects TRBV27 to TRBJ2-7; 8 bases fit TRBD1. From germline, CDR1 is MNHEY and CDR2 SMNVEV (reference sequence). This CDR3 has 15 residues. With 4 bases clipped from V and 7 bases from J, the junction kept 12 bases outside the gene matches. The CDR3 region has the DNA TGTGCCAGCAGTTCCCGACCGACAGGGGTGAGGGAGCAGTACTTC. Amino acids: CASSSRPTGVREQYF.

The genes are TRBV19 and TRBJ2-5; the D is unclear. Germline-derived CDR1 and CDR2 are LNHDA and SQIVND (reference sequence). Trimming left V 5 bases short and J 4 bases short, with 5 bases between. The CDR3 spans 11 residues. This CDR3 reads CASSEGETQYF. The CDR3 nucleotides are TGTGCCAGTAGTGAAGGAGAGACCCAGTACTTC.

The V call is TRBV12-3 or TRBV12-4, the J call TRBJ2-5; D possibly uses TRBD1 or TRBD2 (5 bases each). With 0 bases removed from V and 4 bases from J, the gap between germline ends came to 6 bases. This CDR3 is built from 13 residues. Here the CDR3 DNA reads TGTGCCAGCAGTTTAGCGGGGACAGAGACCCAGTACTTC. Residues: CASSLAGTETQYF.

This rearrangement joins TRBV5-4 to TRBJ2-1, with 10 bases lining up with TRBD1. The CDR3 consists of 14 residues. V trimming: 4 bases; J trimming: 7 bases; junction bases outside the gene matches: 5. Germline CDR1 is SGHNT and CDR2 is YYREEE (reference sequence). The CDR3 DNA is TGTGCCAGCAGCCCGGGACAGGGGAGGAATGAGCAGTTCTTC. It encodes CASSPGQGRNEQFF.

In its sample, this clone was seen once. This rearrangement joins TRBV11-2 to TRBJ1-2; 7 nucleotides match TRBD1. Germline values: CDR1 SGHAT, CDR2 FQNNGV. V lost 5 bases and J lost 4; bases outside the gene matches: 10. The CDR3 has 15 residues. CDR3 nucleotide sequence: TGTGCCAGCAGCGGCTACGGGACAGACCTCTATGGCTACACCTTC. Amino acids: CASSGYGTDLYGYTF.

The chain recombines TRBV18 with TRBJ1-2; D uncertain. CDR3 size: 12 residues. V lost 5 bases and J lost 4, with 8 bases in between. From germline, CDR1 is KGHSH and CDR2 LQKENI. CDR3 loop: CASSSQTYGYTF. As DNA, the CDR3 is TGTGCCAGCTCATCCCAAACCTATGGCTACACCTTC.

The V gene is TRBV4-1, the J gene TRBJ2-7; possibly TRBD2 for D (7 bases). Germline V gene data show CDR1 as MGHRA and CDR2 as YSYEKL. Trimming pared 4 bases from V and 3 bases from J, leaving 19 bases between. The CDR3 runs 16 residues. The CDR3 region has the DNA TGCGCCAGCAGCCCGAGGGGGGGCTTGGGGCGCTACGAGCAGTACTTC. Translation: CASSPRGGLGRYEQYF.

V is TRBV9 and J is TRBJ2-7; 7 bases line up with TRBD2. CDR1 and CDR2 (germline): SGDLS, YYNGEE. The CDR3 runs to 15 residues. V shed 0 bases, J shed 3 bases, and the junction held 6 bases outside the gene matches. CDR3 residues: CASSVESGDDYEQYF. Written as DNA, the CDR3 is TGTGCCAGCAGCGTAGAGAGCGGGGACGACTACGAGCAGTACTTC.

The V call is TRBV6-6, the J call TRBJ2-7, with D possibly being TRBD1 or TRBD2 (5 bases each). V was cut by 6 bases and J by 7 bases, with 16 bases left in between. CDR3 length equals 13 residues. Germline assignment: CDR1 MNHNY and CDR2 SVGAGI (reference sequence). CDR3 in amino acids: CASRWDLTGEQYF. CDR3 bases: TGTGCCAGCAGATGGGACCTGACGGGAGAGCAGTACTTC.

This clone was seen only once. The chain couples TRBV15 to TRBJ1-5; TRBD1 matches at 9 bases. After removal of 5 bases from V and 4 bases from J, the junction contained 9 bases not matched to a gene. The CDR3 loop spans 16 amino acids. Germline CDR1 is LNHNV and CDR2 is YYDKDF (reference sequence). CDR3 coding DNA: TGTGCCACCAGCGGGGACAGGGTCGAGCGGAATCAGCCCCAGCATTTT. Its protein is CATSGDRVERNQPQHF.

The J gene is TRBJ2-5, the V gene TRBV4-3; TRBD2 matches 11 bases. The CDR3 contains 14 residues. Trimming at V came to 0 bases and at J to 14 bases, leaving 8 bases not matched to a gene. Germline V gene data show CDR1 as LGHNA and CDR2 as YSLEER. The CDR3 protein is CASSQDLLAGGQYF. The CDR3 nucleotides are TGCGCCAGCAGCCAAGATCTTCTAGCGGGGGGCCAATACTTC.

The J gene is TRBJ1-5, the V gene TRBV7-8; D gene unclear. In germline, CDR1 is SGHVS, CDR2 FQNEAQ. The CDR3 length is 18 residues. V was clipped by 1 base and J by 0 bases, with 16 bases between them. Here the CDR3 reads CASSLVGWSPLSNQPQHF. For the CDR3, the DNA is TGTGCCAGCAGCTTAGTTGGATGGTCACCCCTTAGCAATCAGCCCCAGCATTTT.

This chain joins TRBV11-2 and TRBJ1-1, with D tentatively TRBD1 (6 bases). Germline CDR1 reads SGHAT; CDR2 reads FQNNGV. V lost 0 bases, J lost 0 bases, and 8 bases lay in between. There are 15 residues in the CDR3. The CDR3 coding sequence is TGTGCCAGCAGCTTAGAAAGGACAGTGAACACTGAAGCTTTCTTT. As protein: CASSLERTVNTEAFF. Full variable domain (missing parts from reference TRBV11-2 and TRBJ1-1): EAGVAQSPRYKIIEKRQSVAFWCNPISGHATLYWYQQILGQGPKLLIQFQNNGVVDDSQLPKDRFSAERLKGVDSTLKIQPAKLEDSAVYLCASSLERTVNTEAFFGQGTRLTVV.

This chain links TRBV6-5 with TRBJ2-5; D might be TRBD2 (6 bases). The CDR3 length is 12 residues. From germline, CDR1 is MNHEY and CDR2 SVGAGI. Trimming took 7 bases from V and 3 from J, leaving 9 bases between them. For the CDR3, the DNA is TGTGCCAGCACGCTAGCGAAAGAGACCCAGTACTTC. As protein: CASTLAKETQYF.

The chain combines TRBV11-2 with TRBJ1-5; no firm D call. V dropped 2 bases and J dropped 7 bases, with 6 bases sitting between them. Germline V gene data show CDR1 as SGHAT and CDR2 as FQNNGV. This CDR3 is built from 12 residues. The CDR3 loop reads CASSLWVQPQHF. In nucleotides, the CDR3 is TGTGCCAGCAGCTTATGGGTCCAGCCCCAGCATTTT.

The rearrangement joins TRBV5-1 to TRBJ2-1; TRBD2 matches 10 bases. The J segment lost 0 bases and the V segment lost 6 bases, leaving 9 bases of the junction unmatched. CDR1 is SGHRS and CDR2 is YFSETQ in the germline V gene. CDR3 length: 17 residues. The CDR3 sequence: CASTSGLAPSSYNEQFF. DNA of the CDR3: TGCGCCAGCACCTCGGGACTAGCGCCGAGCTCCTACAATGAGCAGTTCTTC.

The chain carries TRBV9 and TRBJ2-1; D might be TRBD1 (6 bases). CDR1 and CDR2 from the germline V gene are SGDLS and YYNGEE. This CDR3 has 15 residues. Deletions cut 4 bases from V and 7 bases from J, with 18 bases between. CDR3 DNA: TGTGCCAGCAGCCCCCGGACAGATCTACCTAATGAGCAGTTCTTC. Translation gives CASSPRTDLPNEQFF.

The genes are TRBV10-3 and TRBJ2-7; D may be TRBD1 (5 bases). With 4 bases removed from V and 6 bases from J, the gap between germline ends came to 16 bases. The germline gives CDR1 ENHRY, CDR2 SYGVKD. This CDR3 is built from 14 residues. The CDR3 reads CAISVGQVLGEQYF. In DNA, the CDR3 is TGTGCCATCAGTGTGGGGCAGGTGCTGGGCGAGCAGTACTTC.

The gene calls are TRBV5-1 and TRBJ2-3, with unresolved D. The V and J ends lost 4 bases and 0 bases respectively, with 6 bases between them. The length of the CDR3 is 13 residues. Per germline, CDR1 SGHRS and CDR2 YFSETQ. This CDR3 reads CASSTPSTDTQYF. In DNA form, the CDR3 reads TGCGCCAGCAGCACGCCTAGCACAGATACGCAGTATTTT.